The text below deals with one TCR beta chain. The PCR contained 60 Vbeta and 13 Jbeta primers. The method was immunoSEQ multiplex PCR; TCRdb's version includes in-frame clones alone and lacks a portion of them. This table holds 170,000 or so clones, 80% found once. This entry comes from a study of cytomegalovirus exposure and HLA in healthy donors. Sequencing was done on a sample of PBMCs. The clonotype originates from a man aged 35-49 years in good health and CMV-seronegative.

CDR3 protein: CASSLGQTNSYGYTF. CDR3 coding DNA: TGCGCCAGCAGCCTCGGCCAGACAAACTCCTATGGCTACACCTTC. The V call is TRBV4-3, the J call TRBJ1-2; no firm D call. Trimming shortened V by 4 bases and J by 4 bases, and 16 bases separated the two germline ends. The V gene's germline CDR1 is LGHNA and CDR2 YSLEER. This CDR3 region has 15 residues.